This TCR beta chain was retrieved from a study of T cell responses to AZD1222 COVID-19 vaccine. Study outcomes and limitations: None of the repertoires were sampled until the peak T cell response had passed. Vaccination with two AZD1222 doses was followed by a rise in Spike-specific TCR breadth and depth.

Clones were read by immunoSEQ multiplex PCR, and TCRdb kept only the in-frame ones, dropping some. Of 110,000 to 150,000 clones in the sample, 89% were seen once. Details on this clone: Its target is not known.

The sample here was peripheral blood, taken on day 0 of AZD1222 vaccination. The receptor comes from an adult in good health.

CDR3 loop: CASSLNRGAGYTF. The CDR3 DNA sequence: TGTGCCAGCAGCTTGAACAGGGGGGCGGGCTACACCTTC. The chain joins TRBV5-4 to TRBJ1-2; the match to TRBD1 covers 8 bases. This CDR3 comprises 13 residues. The germline V gene has CDR1 SGHNT and CDR2 YYREEE (reference sequence). V shed 1 base, J shed 8 bases, and the junction held 4 bases outside the gene matches.